One sample yielded the 15 T cell receptor beta chains listed below, sequenced in a study of Ad26.COV2.S vaccination and SARS-CoV-2 variants. Sequencing was performed with immunoSEQ multiplex PCR; in TCRdb, only in-frame clones are kept and a portion is missing. The repertoire holds hundreds of thousands of clones, with around 86% as singletons. The sample's treatment: about 20 received Ad26.COV2.S at low or high dose, single or two shots; about five received placebo; per-sample allocation not given. Sampling occurred on day 63 after the first vaccine or placebo injection. The sequenced sample was peripheral blood, obtained in a trial of Ad26.COV2.S vaccine versus placebo. These receptors originate from a person aged 18-60 years who received the Ad26.COV2.S COVID-19 vaccine or a placebo.

This clone came up once. The CDR3: CASSPRGISTDTQYF. CDR3 nucleotides: TGTGCCAGCAGCCCCCGGGGCATCAGCACAGATACGCAGTATTTT. The chain couples TRBV9 to TRBJ2-3; D tentatively fits TRBD1 or TRBD2 (5 bases each). This CDR3 has 15 residues. Trimming stripped 4 bases from V and 0 bases from J, with 12 bases between. Germline CDR1 reads SGDLS; CDR2 reads YYNGEE.

The chain is built from TRBV2 and TRBJ1-2; possible D gene TRBD1, 6 bases. The CDR3 extends over 13 amino acids. The V and J ends lost 5 bases and 4 bases respectively, with 11 bases between them. The germline V gene has CDR1 SNHLY and CDR2 FYNNEI. The CDR3 DNA is TGTGCCAGCAGTCCCGGGACACCCTATGGCTACACCTTC. This encodes CASSPGTPYGYTF.

The chain links TRBV6-2 or TRBV6-3 to TRBJ1-5; D is undetermined. The CDR3 is 15 residues long. The germline V gene encodes CDR1 MNHEY and CDR2 SVGEGT. The V end was cut by 2 bases, the J end by 2 bases, with 10 bases between. CDR3 amino acids: CASSYAGRGNQPQHF. CDR3 sequence (DNA): TGTGCCAGCAGTTACGCGGGGAGGGGCAATCAGCCCCAGCATTTT.

This clone has a single count. The rearrangement uses TRBV6-5 and TRBJ1-4; TRBD1 agrees at 7 bases. V lost 6 bases and J lost 5; bases outside the gene matches: 3. Germline CDR1 MNHEY, CDR2 SVGAGI. This CDR3 has 13 amino acids. The CDR3 DNA follows: TGTGCCAGCAGGACAGGGTTAAATGAAAAACTGTTTTTT. The encoded protein is CASRTGLNEKLFF.

As for this clone: The junction shows a germline mismatch at one end, possibly a read error. The chain carries TRBV6-5 and TRBJ1-1; the match to TRBD1 covers 9 bases. This CDR3 comprises 11 residues. Per germline, CDR1 MNHEY and CDR2 SVGAGI. The CDR3 sequence: CASSPWTGVGF. Written as DNA, the CDR3 is TGTGCCAGCAGTCCTTGGACAGGGGTTGGGTTT.

The chain has TRBV5-5 and TRBJ2-2; 7 nucleotides line up with TRBD1. V gave up 2 bases and J gave up 5 bases; unmatched junction bases: 6. The germline CDR1 and CDR2 sequences are SGHKS and YYEKEE (reference sequence). This CDR3 contains 15 residues. The CDR3 DNA follows: TGTGCCAGCAGCTTTTCACAGGGGTGGACCGGGGAGCTGTTTTTT. It specifies CASSFSQGWTGELFF. Looking up the rest from reference TRBV5-5 and TRBJ2-2 gives the full variable domain: DAGVTQSPTHLIKTRGQQVTLRCSPISGHKSVSWYQQVLGQGPQFIFQYYEKEERGRGNFPDRFSARQFPNYSSELNVNALLLGDSALYLCASSFSQGWTGELFFGEGSRLTVL.

V gene TRBV5-6 combines with J gene TRBJ1-3; no definite D call. The CDR3 has 14 residues. Germline CDR1 is SGHDT and CDR2 is YYEEEE. Trimming stripped 5 bases from V and 5 bases from J, with 14 bases between. The CDR3 here is CASRGPDGRNTIYF. The CDR3, as DNA: TGTGCCAGCAGGGGCCCGGACGGGAGAAACACCATATATTTT.

The genes are TRBV4-3 and TRBJ2-7; tentatively, D is TRBD1 (5 bases). V was trimmed by 3 bases and J by 1 base, leaving 10 bases between them. Germline CDR1 is LGHNA and CDR2 is YSLEER. CDR3 length equals 14 residues. The CDR3 DNA sequence: TGCGCCAGCAGCCAGGGGCTCATTTCCTACGAGCAGTACTTC. Its translation is CASSQGLISYEQYF.

This rearrangement joins TRBV6-5 to TRBJ2-7; possible D gene TRBD2, 6 bases. The CDR3 is 14 amino acids. Trimming took 7 bases from V and 0 from J, leaving 13 bases between them. Germline loops: CDR1 MNHEY, CDR2 SVGAGI. The CDR3 here is CASMTRGLSYEQYF. In nucleotides, the CDR3 is TGTGCCAGCATGACGCGGGGCCTCTCCTACGAGCAGTACTTC.

V usage is TRBV3-1 (or the pseudogene TRBV3-2) and J usage is TRBJ2-2; D unresolved. CDR3 size: 15 residues. V dropped 0 bases and J dropped 4 bases, with 9 bases sitting between them. Germline CDR1 reads LGHDT; CDR2 reads YNNKEL (reference sequence). This CDR3 reads CASSQETPTTGELFF. The CDR3 DNA sequence: TGTGCCAGCAGCCAAGAGACTCCTACCACCGGGGAGCTGTTTTTT.

This clone came up a few times. The rearrangement uses TRBV4-1 and TRBJ1-5; TRBD1 matches 8 bases. Germline trimming cut 3 bases from V and 6 bases from J; bases unmatched to any gene: 7. The CDR3 is made up of 15 amino acids. The germline V gene encodes CDR1 MGHRA and CDR2 YSYEKL. Here the CDR3 reads CASSQRTGSGQPQHF. The CDR3 DNA reads as TGCGCCAGCAGCCAGCGGACAGGGAGCGGTCAGCCCCAGCATTTT.

This clone was detected only a few times. The chain joins TRBV27 to TRBJ1-5, with a possible D match to TRBD1 (5 bases). The V gene lost 2 bases and the J gene lost 4 bases, with 12 bases spanning the gap. Germline lookup yields CDR1 MNHEY and CDR2 SMNVEV (reference sequence). The CDR3 spans 15 residues. The CDR3 loop is CASSLVTGINQPQHF. CDR3 nucleotides: TGTGCCAGCAGTTTAGTAACAGGAATAAATCAGCCCCAGCATTTT.

The V gene is TRBV2, the J gene TRBJ2-7, with 7 positions matching TRBD1. V gave up 7 bases and J gave up 4 bases; unmatched junction bases: 4. This CDR3 has 12 amino acids. Germline loops: CDR1 SNHLY, CDR2 FYNNEI. The CDR3 here is CASNPGGYEQYF. CDR3 in DNA: TGTGCCAGCAATCCAGGGGGATACGAGCAGTACTTC.

The chain carries TRBV3-1 (or the pseudogene TRBV3-2) and TRBJ1-6; D gene uncertain. The CDR3 spans 19 residues. Germline V CDR1 and CDR2: LGHDT, YNNKEL (reference sequence). V was trimmed by 3 bases and J by 7 bases, leaving 25 bases between them. The CDR3 coding sequence is TGTGCCAGCAGCCAGCCCCTGTTAGACGGACCAACGGGGAATTCACCCCTCCACTTT. This sequence encodes CASSQPLLDGPTGNSPLHF.

The genes are TRBV11-2 and TRBJ1-1; D not resolved. V gave up 8 bases and J gave up 1 base, with 11 bases separating them. This CDR3 region has 13 residues. Germline CDR1 and CDR2: SGHAT and FQNNGV. The CDR3 DNA sequence: TGTGCCAGCGGGTTCGGAAGGAACACTGAAGCTTTCTTT. Protein sequence: CASGFGRNTEAFF.